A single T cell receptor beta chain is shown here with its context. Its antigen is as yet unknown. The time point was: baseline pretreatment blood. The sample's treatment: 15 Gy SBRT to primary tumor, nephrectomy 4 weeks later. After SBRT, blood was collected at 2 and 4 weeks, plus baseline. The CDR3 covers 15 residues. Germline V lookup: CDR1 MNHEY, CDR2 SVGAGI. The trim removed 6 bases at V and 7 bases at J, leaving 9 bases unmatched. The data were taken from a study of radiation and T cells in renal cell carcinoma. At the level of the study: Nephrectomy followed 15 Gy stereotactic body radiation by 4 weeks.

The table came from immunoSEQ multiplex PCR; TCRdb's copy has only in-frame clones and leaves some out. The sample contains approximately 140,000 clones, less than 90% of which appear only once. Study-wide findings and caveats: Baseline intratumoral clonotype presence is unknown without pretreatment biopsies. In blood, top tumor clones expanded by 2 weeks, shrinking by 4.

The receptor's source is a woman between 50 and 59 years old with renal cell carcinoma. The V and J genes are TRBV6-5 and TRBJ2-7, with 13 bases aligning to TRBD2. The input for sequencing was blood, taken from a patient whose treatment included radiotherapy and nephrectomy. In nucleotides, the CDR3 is TGTGCCAGCAGCACGGGACTAGCGGGGTTTAATGAGCAGTACTTC. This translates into CASSTGLAGFNEQYF.